The 9 T cell receptor beta chains below come from one sample, sequenced in a study of T cell responses to AZD1222 COVID-19 vaccine. Only in-frame clones appear in the TCRdb table, and some are missing; sequencing was by immunoSEQ multiplex PCR. The sample has approximately 140,000 clones, approximately 90% seen once; the top ten hold around 2.9%. The sample in question was peripheral blood, obtained 28 days after the second AZD1222 dose. All receptors derive from an adult who received the AZD1222 COVID-19 vaccine.

The J gene is TRBJ2-3, the V gene TRBV5-6, with 15 positions matching TRBD2. The V gene's germline CDR1 is SGHDT and CDR2 YYEEEE. J gave up 7 bases and V 3 bases, and 9 bases lay outside the gene matches. This CDR3 contains 17 residues. In nucleotides, the CDR3 is TGTGCCAGCAGCTCCCTGGGACTAGCGGGAGGTGTAAATACGCAGTATTTT. Protein product: CASSSLGLAGGVNTQYF.

V gene TRBV2 combines with J gene TRBJ1-5, with D unclear. V lost 2 bases to trimming and J lost 4 bases, with 6 bases between them. CDR1 is SNHLY and CDR2 is FYNNEI in the germline V gene. This CDR3 is built from 13 residues. The CDR3 sequence is CASSEIGNQPQHF. The DNA of the CDR3 is TGTGCCAGCAGTGAAATAGGGAATCAGCCCCAGCATTTT.

The chain has TRBV10-1 and TRBJ1-3; D not certain. Germline CDR1 is WNHNN and CDR2 is SYGVQD (reference sequence). The CDR3 loop spans 15 amino acids. V was pared by 2 bases and J by 0 bases, with 8 bases between. CDR3 DNA: TGCGCCAGCAGTGAGAGTGGGATCTCTGGAAACACCATATATTTT. Its translation is CASSESGISGNTIYF.

The chain couples TRBV5-6 to TRBJ2-5; D may be TRBD2 (5 bases). CDR3 length equals 13 residues. Germline CDR1 reads SGHDT; CDR2 reads YYEEEE. Trimming pared 2 bases from V and 2 bases from J, leaving 7 bases between. In DNA, the CDR3 is TGTGCCAGCAGCTTAGCGGTACAAGAGACCCAGTACTTC. It codes for CASSLAVQETQYF.

The chain couples TRBV11-2 to TRBJ1-1; D gene unclear. The length of the CDR3 is 13 residues. The V gene's germline CDR1 is SGHAT and CDR2 FQNNGV. The germline V and J ends were trimmed by 0 bases and 10 bases, with 12 bases remaining between them. The CDR3 protein is CASSLEPGSAAFF. The CDR3 nucleotides are TGTGCCAGCAGCTTAGAACCAGGTAGTGCAGCTTTCTTT.

The rearrangement links TRBV7-6 to TRBJ2-7, with 11 bases that match TRBD2. The CDR3 consists of 20 residues. V lost 4 bases and J lost 0; bases outside the gene matches: 17. Germline CDR1 SGHVS, CDR2 FNYEAQ. The CDR3 nucleotides read TGTGCCAGCAGCTCTAGGGTTGGTGGGCTAGCGGGAGGCGGCTCCTACGAGCAGTACTTC. Protein sequence: CASSSRVGGLAGGGSYEQYF.

The genes are TRBV5-6 and TRBJ1-3, with a tentative D call TRBD1 (5 bases). CDR1 is SGHDT and CDR2 is YYEEEE in the germline V gene. The CDR3 has 15 residues. V lost 0 bases, J lost 4 bases, and 11 bases lay in between. The CDR3 sequence: CASSLGVRVGNTIYF. As DNA, the CDR3 is TGTGCCAGCAGCTTGGGGGTCAGGGTCGGAAACACCATATATTTT.

The rearrangement uses TRBV9 and TRBJ2-5, with TRBD2 as a possible D gene (6 bases). The CDR3 is made up of 14 amino acids. V lost 0 bases and J 5 bases, leaving 11 bases between the germline ends. CDR1 is SGDLS, CDR2 YYNGEE, per germline. As DNA, the CDR3 is TGTGCCAGCAGCGTAGGTGGGCGGGGTGAGACCCAGTACTTC. It specifies CASSVGGRGETQYF.

The V and J genes are TRBV30 and TRBJ2-3, with 7 bases fitting TRBD2. This CDR3 is 16 amino acids long. CDR1 GTSNPN and CDR2 SVGIG come from the germline V gene (reference sequence). Trimming removed 4 bases from V and 1 base from J; junction bases left unmatched: 11. This CDR3 reads CAWTEDIAGRTDTQYF. The DNA for the CDR3 is TGTGCCTGGACGGAGGATATAGCGGGCCGCACAGATACGCAGTATTTT.